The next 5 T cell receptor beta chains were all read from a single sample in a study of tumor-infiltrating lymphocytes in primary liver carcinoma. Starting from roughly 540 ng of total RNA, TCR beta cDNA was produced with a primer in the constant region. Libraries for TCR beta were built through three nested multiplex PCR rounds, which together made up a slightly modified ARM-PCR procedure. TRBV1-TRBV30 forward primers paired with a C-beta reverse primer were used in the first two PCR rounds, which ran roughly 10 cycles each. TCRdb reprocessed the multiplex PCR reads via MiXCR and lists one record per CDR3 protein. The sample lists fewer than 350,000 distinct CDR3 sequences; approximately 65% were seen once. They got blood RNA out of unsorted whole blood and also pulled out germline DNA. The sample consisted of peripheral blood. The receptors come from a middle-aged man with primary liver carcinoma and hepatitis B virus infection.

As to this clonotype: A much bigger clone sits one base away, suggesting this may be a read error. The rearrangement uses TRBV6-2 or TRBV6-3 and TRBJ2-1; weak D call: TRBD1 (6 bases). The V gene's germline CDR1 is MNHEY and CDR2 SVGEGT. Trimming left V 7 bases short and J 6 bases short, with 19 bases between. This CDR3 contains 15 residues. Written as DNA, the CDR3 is TGTGCCAGCACTTCAGGGGAGTGTCTCAGCAATGAGCAGTTCTTC. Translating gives CASTSGECLSNEQFF.

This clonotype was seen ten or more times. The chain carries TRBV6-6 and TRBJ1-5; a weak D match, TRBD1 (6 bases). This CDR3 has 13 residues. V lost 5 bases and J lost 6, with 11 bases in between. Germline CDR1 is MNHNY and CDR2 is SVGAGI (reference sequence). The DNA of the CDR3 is TGTGCCAGCAGTACAGGGCCACCTCAGCCCCAGCATTTT. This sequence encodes CASSTGPPQPQHF.

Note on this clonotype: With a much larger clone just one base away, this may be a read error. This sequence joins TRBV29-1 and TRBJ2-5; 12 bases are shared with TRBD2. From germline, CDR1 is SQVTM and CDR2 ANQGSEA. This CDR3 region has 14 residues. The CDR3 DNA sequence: TGCAACGTCGGTGGACTAGCGGGATCTGAGACCCAGTACTTC. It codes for CNVGGLAGSETQYF.

As DNA, the CDR3 is TGCGCCAGCAGCTGGGGCGGGACTAGCGACACAGATACGCAGTATTTT. Amino acids: CASSWGGTSDTDTQYF. V and J are TRBV5-1 and TRBJ2-3; 10 bases are a match to TRBD2. The CDR3 runs 16 residues. The J segment lost 2 bases and the V segment lost 3 bases, leaving 6 bases of the junction unmatched. Per germline, CDR1 SGHRS and CDR2 YFSETQ.

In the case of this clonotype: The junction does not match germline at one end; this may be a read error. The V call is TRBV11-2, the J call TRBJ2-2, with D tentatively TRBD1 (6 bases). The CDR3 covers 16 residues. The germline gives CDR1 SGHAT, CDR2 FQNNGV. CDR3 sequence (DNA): TGCGCCAGCAGATACGCGGGCAGGGGAGTGACCGGGGAGCTGTTTTTT. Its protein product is CASRYAGRGVTGELFF.